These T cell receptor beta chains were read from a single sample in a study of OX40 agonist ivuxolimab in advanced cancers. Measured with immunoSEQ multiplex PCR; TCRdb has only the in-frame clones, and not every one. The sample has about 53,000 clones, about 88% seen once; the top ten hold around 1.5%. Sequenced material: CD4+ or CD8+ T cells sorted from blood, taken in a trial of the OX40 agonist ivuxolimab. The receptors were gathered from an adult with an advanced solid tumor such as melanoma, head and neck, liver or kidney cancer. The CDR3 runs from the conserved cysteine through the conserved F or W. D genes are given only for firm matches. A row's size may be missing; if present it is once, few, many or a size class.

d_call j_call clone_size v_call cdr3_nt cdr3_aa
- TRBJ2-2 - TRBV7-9 TGTGCCAGCAGCCCAGGGGCCGTAACGCTGTTTTTT CASSPGAVTLFF
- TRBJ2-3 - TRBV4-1 TGCGCCAGCAGCCAAGATGCCAGGAGTGATACGCAGTATTTT CASSQDARSDTQYF
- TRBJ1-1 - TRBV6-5 TGTGCCAGCAGTTACACCGTGAACACTGAAGCTTTCTTT CASSYTVNTEAFF
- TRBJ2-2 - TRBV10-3 TGTGCCATCAGGGGAGGAGCGAACACCGGGGAGCTGTTTTTT CAIRGGANTGELFF
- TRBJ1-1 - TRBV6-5 TGTGCCAGCAGTTACCGACGCGGCGACACTGAAGCTTTCTTT CASSYRRGDTEAFF
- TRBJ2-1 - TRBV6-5 TGTGCCAGCAGTTCGCTTGGGCTAGGGGTTGTCAATGAGCAGTTCTTC CASSSLGLGVVNEQFF
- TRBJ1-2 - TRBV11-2 TGTGCCAGCAGCGGCCCTGGGACGGGGAACTATGGCTACACCTTC CASSGPGTGNYGYTF
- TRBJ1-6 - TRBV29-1 TGCAGCGTACGTGCCACAGGGAACGATTCACCCCTCCACTTT CSVRATGNDSPLHF
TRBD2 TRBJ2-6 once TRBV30 TGTGCCTGGAGTCAGGGTCTAGCGGGAGCCTCTGGGGCCAACGTCCTGACTTTC CAWSQGLAGASGANVLTF
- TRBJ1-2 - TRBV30 TGTGCCTGGAGTGGGGGGTTTGGCTACACCTTC CAWSGGFGYTF
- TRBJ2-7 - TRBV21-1 TGTGCCAGCAGCAAAAAGACAGGGGGCCCCTACGAGCAGTACTTC CASSKKTGGPYEQYF
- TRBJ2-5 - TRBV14 TGTGCCAGCAGGAACGCCATCCAAGAGACCCAGTACTTC CASRNAIQETQYF
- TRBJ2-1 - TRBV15 TGTGCCACCAGCAGAGATTCTTATCGGGGTGGGGGCAATGAGCAGTTCTTC CATSRDSYRGGGNEQFF
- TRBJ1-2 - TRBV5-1 TGCGCCAGCAGCTCAAATCTGGTACAGAAGAACTATGGCTACACCTTC CASSSNLVQKNYGYTF
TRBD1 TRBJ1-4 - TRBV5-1 TGCGCCAGCAGCTTAGCCGGGACAGGGGGAACAACTAATGAAAAACTGTTTTTT CASSLAGTGGTTNEKLFF
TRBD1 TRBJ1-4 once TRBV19 TGTGCCAGTAGGCCGTACAGGGGAGGAAAGGAAAAACTGTTTTTT CASRPYRGGKEKLFF
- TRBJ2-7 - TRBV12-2 TGTGCAAGTCGCTTAGGGGGGACTAGCGGGCCCCACGAGCAGTACTTC CASRLGGTSGPHEQYF
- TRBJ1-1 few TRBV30 TGTGCCTGGAGGAAGGGCCTAATGAACACTGAAGCTTTCTTT CAWRKGLMNTEAFF
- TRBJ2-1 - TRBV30 TGTGCCTGGAGTTTCCCCCACAGGATCTCCTACAATGAGCAGTTCTTC CAWSFPHRISYNEQFF
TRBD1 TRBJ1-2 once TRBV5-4 TGTGCCAGCAGCGCCGAAGACAGGGGGCGATATGGCTACACCTTC CASSAEDRGRYGYTF
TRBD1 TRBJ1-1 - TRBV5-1 TGCGCCAGCAGCTTGGGCGACAGGGGCGCGAACACTGAAGCTTTCTTT CASSLGDRGANTEAFF
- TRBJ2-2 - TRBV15 TGTGCCACCAGCAGAGAACGTCCTTCGAGAGAGCTGTTTTTT CATSRERPSRELFF
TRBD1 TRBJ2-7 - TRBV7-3 TGTGCCAGCAGCTCCGGGACAGGAGGGATCGAGCAGTACTTC CASSSGTGGIEQYF
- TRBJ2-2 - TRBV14 TGTGCCAGCAGCCAAATGGGGGGCCGTAGCACCGGGGAGCTGTTTTTT CASSQMGGRSTGELFF
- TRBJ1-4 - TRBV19 TGTGCCAGTAGGGGGACCGCAACTAATGAAAAACTGTTTTTT CASRGTATNEKLFF
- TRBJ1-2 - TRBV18 TGTGCCAGCTCACTTGAGGACAACTCGGGAGGCTACACCTTC CASSLEDNSGGYTF